The T cell receptor (beta chain) described here comes from a study of blood T cell repertoires in COVID-19. Study-wide context: Researchers got acute and convalescent COVID-19 samples from the United States, Italy and Spain. Sources were T cells, B-cell-depleted T cells, or PBMCs; the material itself was cDNA or gDNA.

In the original processing: It was from reference gene primer amplification that nucleated cell counts were estimated. Method: immunoSEQ multiplex PCR; TCRdb's copy keeps in-frame clones and lacks some. The V and J calls and clone size were taken over from that table, and D and trimming were inferred from the DNA. The sample includes about 120,000 clones, roughly four fifths of them seen just once. Unmatched junction bases numbered 4, after V lost 1 base and J lost 6 bases. CDR1 SGHTA and CDR2 FQGNSA come from the germline V gene. The CDR3 consists of 15 residues. What was sequenced was peripheral blood. This sequence joins TRBV7-2 and TRBJ1-5; 9 positions match TRBD1. The receptor comes from an older woman with acute or convalescent COVID-19. The CDR3 DNA reads as TGTGCCAGCAGCTTAGGCGGGACAGGGAGTCAGCCCCAGCATTTT. Translating it yields CASSLGGTGSQPQHF.